This T cell receptor beta chain was observed in a study of cytomegalovirus exposure and HLA in healthy donors. The 120-subject validation cohort, separate from the approximately 630-subject first cohort, included the donors. This clone was seen many times. Trimming stripped 5 bases from V and 9 bases from J, with 11 bases between. The germline V gene has CDR1 LNHNV and CDR2 YYDKDF (reference sequence). The CDR3 has 12 residues. The data were produced by immunoSEQ multiplex PCR, yet TCRdb's version contains in-frame clones alone and is incomplete. Altogether 220,000 or so clones are present, over 80% being singletons, with the ten largest covering more than 13%.

The chain is built from TRBV15 and TRBJ1-5, with D uncertain. The specimen was PBMCs. The sequence came from a woman younger than 45 in good health and CMV-seropositive. The CDR3 here is CATSSRGGPQHF. CDR3 bases: TGTGCCACCAGCTCGCGCGGAGGGCCCCAGCATTTT.